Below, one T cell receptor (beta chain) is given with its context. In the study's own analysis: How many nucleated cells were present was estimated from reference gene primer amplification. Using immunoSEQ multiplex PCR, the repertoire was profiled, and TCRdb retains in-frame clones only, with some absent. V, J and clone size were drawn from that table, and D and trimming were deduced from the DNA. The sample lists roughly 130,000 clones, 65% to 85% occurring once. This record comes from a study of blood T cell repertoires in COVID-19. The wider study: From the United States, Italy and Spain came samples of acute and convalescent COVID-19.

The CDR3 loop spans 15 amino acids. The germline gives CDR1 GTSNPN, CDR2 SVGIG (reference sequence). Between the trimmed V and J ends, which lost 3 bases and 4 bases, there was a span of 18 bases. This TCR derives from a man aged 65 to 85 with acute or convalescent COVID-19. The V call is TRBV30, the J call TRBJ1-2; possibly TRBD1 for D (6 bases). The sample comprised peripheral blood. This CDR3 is CAWSPGGRTLYGYTF. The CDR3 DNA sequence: TGTGCCTGGAGCCCGGGGGGGCGAACCCTCTATGGCTACACCTTC. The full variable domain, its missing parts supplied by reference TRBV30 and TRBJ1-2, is SQTIHQWPATLVQPVGSPLSLECTVEGTSNPNLYWYRQAAGRGLQLLFYSVGIGQISSEVPQNLSASRPQDRQFILSSKKLLLSDSGFYLCAWSPGGRTLYGYTFGSGTRLTVV.